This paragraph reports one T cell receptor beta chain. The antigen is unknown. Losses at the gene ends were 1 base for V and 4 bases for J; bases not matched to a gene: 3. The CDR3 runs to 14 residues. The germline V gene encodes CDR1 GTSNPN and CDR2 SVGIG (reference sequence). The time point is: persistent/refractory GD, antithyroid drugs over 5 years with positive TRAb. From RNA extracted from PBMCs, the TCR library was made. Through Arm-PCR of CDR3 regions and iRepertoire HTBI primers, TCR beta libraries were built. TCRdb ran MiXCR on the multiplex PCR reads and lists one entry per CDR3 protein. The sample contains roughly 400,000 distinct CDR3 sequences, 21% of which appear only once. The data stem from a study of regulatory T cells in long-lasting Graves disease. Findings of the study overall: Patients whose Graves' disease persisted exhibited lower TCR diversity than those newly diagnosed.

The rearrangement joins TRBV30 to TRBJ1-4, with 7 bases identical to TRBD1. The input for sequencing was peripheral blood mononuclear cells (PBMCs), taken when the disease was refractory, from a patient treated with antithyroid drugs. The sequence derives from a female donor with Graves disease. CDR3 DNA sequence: TGTGCCTGGAGTGCGGGACAGATTAATGAAAAACTGTTTTTT. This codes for CAWSAGQINEKLFF.